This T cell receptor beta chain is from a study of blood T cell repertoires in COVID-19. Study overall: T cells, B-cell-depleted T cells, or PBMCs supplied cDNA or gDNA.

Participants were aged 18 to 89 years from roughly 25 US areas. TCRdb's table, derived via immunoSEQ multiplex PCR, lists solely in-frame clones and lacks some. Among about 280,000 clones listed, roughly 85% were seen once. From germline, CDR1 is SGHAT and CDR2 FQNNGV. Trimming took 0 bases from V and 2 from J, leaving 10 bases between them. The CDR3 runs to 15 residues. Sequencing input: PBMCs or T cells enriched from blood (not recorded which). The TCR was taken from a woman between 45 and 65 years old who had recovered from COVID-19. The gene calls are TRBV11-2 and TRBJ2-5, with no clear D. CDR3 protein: CASSLDPAYQETQYF. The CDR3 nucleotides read TGTGCCAGCAGCTTAGATCCAGCGTATCAAGAGACCCAGTACTTC.